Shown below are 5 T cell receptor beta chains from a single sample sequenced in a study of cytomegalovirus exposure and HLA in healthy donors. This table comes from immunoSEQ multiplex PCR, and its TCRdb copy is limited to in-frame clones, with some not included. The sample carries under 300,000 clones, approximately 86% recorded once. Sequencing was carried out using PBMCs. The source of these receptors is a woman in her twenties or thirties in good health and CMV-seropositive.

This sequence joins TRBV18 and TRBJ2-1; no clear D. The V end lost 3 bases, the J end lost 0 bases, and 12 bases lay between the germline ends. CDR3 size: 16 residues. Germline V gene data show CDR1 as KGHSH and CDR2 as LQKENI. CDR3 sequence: CASSPPTISSYNEQFF. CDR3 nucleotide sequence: TGTGCCAGCTCACCTCCTACCATAAGCTCCTACAATGAGCAGTTCTTC.

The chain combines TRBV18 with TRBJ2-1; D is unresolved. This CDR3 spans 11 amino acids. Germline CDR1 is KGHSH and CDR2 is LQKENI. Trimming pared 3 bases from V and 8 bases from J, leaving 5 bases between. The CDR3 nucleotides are TGTGCCAGCTCACCTTTATATGAGCAGTTCTTC. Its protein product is CASSPLYEQFF.

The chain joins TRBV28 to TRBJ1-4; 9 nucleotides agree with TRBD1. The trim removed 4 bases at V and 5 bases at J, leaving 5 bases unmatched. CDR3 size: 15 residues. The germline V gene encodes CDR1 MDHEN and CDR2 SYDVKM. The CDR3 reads CASSSGGTGNEKLFF. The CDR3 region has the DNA TGTGCCAGCAGTTCAGGGGGGACAGGGAATGAAAAACTGTTTTTT.

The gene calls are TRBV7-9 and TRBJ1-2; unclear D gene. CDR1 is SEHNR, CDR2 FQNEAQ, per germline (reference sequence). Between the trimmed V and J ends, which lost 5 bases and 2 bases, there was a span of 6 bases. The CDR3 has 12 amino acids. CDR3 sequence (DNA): TGTGCCAGCAGCACCTACAACTATGGCTACACCTTC. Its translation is CASSTYNYGYTF.

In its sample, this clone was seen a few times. The CDR3 loop reads CATRSGRDSYEQYF. In DNA, the CDR3 is TGCGCCACCCGAAGCGGGAGGGACTCCTACGAGCAGTACTTC. This chain links TRBV10-2 with TRBJ2-7; 10 positions match TRBD2. V was clipped by 10 bases and J by 0 bases; unmatched bases: 6. CDR1 and CDR2 from the germline V gene are WSHSY and SAAADI. This CDR3 spans 14 amino acids.